What follows describes a single T cell receptor beta chain. Its specificity is unknown. The sample is drawn from a study of siplizumab effects on memory and regulatory T cells. Whole-study findings and limits: Greater diversity than memory cells seemed evident in naive T cells, which also appeared to be major alloresponse contributors. There were only a minor fraction of alloreactive clones that mapped to unstimulated subsets. Assignment of a naive or memory phenotype failed for roughly 75-97% of the proliferating CD4+ or CD8+ clones.

Sequencing of each sample assayed some 9.4 x 10^4 TCR templates. The method was immunoSEQ multiplex PCR; TCRdb's version includes in-frame clones alone and lacks a portion of them. The sample holds some 97,000 clones; about 95% are singletons and the top ten take approximately 0.58%. The CDR3 runs to 15 residues. Germline trimming cut 2 bases from V and 2 bases from J; bases unmatched to any gene: 4. Germline V gene data show CDR1 as SGHRS and CDR2 as YFSETQ. This chain links TRBV5-1 with TRBJ2-7, with 10 nucleotides matching TRBD2. The clonotype originates from a human donor in good health. Sequenced: Tregs sorted from blood. The CDR3 DNA reads TGCGCCAGCAGCTTTGGGAGCGGGAGGGCCTACGAGCAGTACTTC. It codes for CASSFGSGRAYEQYF. The full variable domain, its missing parts supplied by reference TRBV5-1 and TRBJ2-7, is KAGVTQTPRYLIKTRGQQVTLSCSPISGHRSVSWYQQTPGQGLQFLFEYFSETQRNKGNFPGRFSGRQFSNSRSEMNVSTLELGDSALYLCASSFGSGRAYEQYFGPGTRLTVT.